Presented here are 20 T cell receptor beta chains from one specimen sequenced in a study of shared clonotypes between healthy human individuals. Method: immunoSEQ multiplex PCR; TCRdb's copy keeps in-frame clones and lacks some. The sample lists about 550,000 clones; nearly 97% were seen once. CD45RO-negative cells were positively selected for CCR7, leaving out terminally differentiated effector memory CD45RA+ cells. Sequencing was carried out using naive CD8+ T cells sorted from blood. These TCRs come from a woman aged 25-40 years in good health.

The chain joins TRBV7-9 to TRBJ2-2; 15 nucleotides match TRBD2. Trimming removed 4 bases from V and 10 bases from J; junction bases left unmatched: 7. Germline-derived CDR1 and CDR2 are SEHNR and FQNEAQ (reference sequence). The CDR3 totals 16 residues. The CDR3 sequence: CASSWWTSGRVAELFF. The CDR3 nucleotides are TGTGCCAGCAGCTGGTGGACTAGCGGGAGGGTGGCGGAGCTGTTTTTT.

The chain is built from TRBV9 and TRBJ1-1, with D possibly matching TRBD1 (5 bases). Germline loops: CDR1 SGDLS, CDR2 YYNGEE. This CDR3 region has 14 residues. The germline V and J ends were trimmed by 0 bases and 7 bases, with 13 bases remaining between them. The CDR3 nucleotides are TGTGCCAGCAGCGTAGGTGGGGGGACGGATGAAGCTTTCTTT. Amino acids: CASSVGGGTDEAFF.

The gene calls are TRBV7-9 and TRBJ1-3, with D unclear. Germline loops: CDR1 SEHNR, CDR2 FQNEAQ (reference sequence). The CDR3 has 15 residues. V dropped 5 bases and J dropped 0 bases, with 11 bases sitting between them. The CDR3 sequence: CASSPSGFSGNTIYF. The DNA for the CDR3 is TGTGCCAGCAGCCCCTCGGGGTTCTCTGGAAACACCATATATTTT.

The chain has TRBV2 and TRBJ2-5; 8 bases line up with TRBD2. The last part of the DNA fits TRBJ2-7 better; the J call may be wrong. The CDR3 extends over 12 amino acids. The germline V gene encodes CDR1 SNHLY and CDR2 FYNNEI. The CDR3 loop reads CASSGLAYEQYF. In DNA, the CDR3 is TGTGCCAGCAGTGGACTAGCGTACGAGCAGTACTTC.

This sequence joins TRBV7-7 and TRBJ2-5; D is undetermined. V was shortened by 5 bases and J by 5 bases, with 18 bases between the two germline ends. Per the germline V gene, CDR1 is SSHAT and CDR2 is FNYEAQ (reference sequence). CDR3 length: 15 amino acids. The CDR3 DNA follows: TGTGCCAGCAGCCAAGGGCCCTCCTGGCGGGAGACCCAGTACTTC. Translating gives CASSQGPSWRETQYF.

This chain connects TRBV7-9 to TRBJ2-1, with TRBD2 matching over 11 bases. Germline values: CDR1 SEHNR, CDR2 FQNEAQ (reference sequence). The ends lost 6 bases at V and 4 bases at J; junction bases unmatched: 5. The CDR3 is made up of 15 amino acids. The CDR3 sequence: CASRSTSGGYNEQFF. The CDR3 DNA is TGTGCCAGCAGATCAACTAGCGGGGGATACAATGAGCAGTTCTTC.

This rearrangement joins TRBV29-1 to TRBJ2-5; TRBD2 matches 7 bases. The DNA end is more similar to TRBJ2-7, so the J call may be wrong. From germline, CDR1 is SQVTM and CDR2 ANQGSEA. The CDR3 is 13 residues long. CDR3 DNA sequence: TGCAGCGTTGAACCTAGCGGAGCCTACGAGCAGTACTTC. Its protein is CSVEPSGAYEQYF.

V is TRBV5-4 and J is TRBJ2-2, with 8 bases matching TRBD2. The CDR3 contains 17 residues. V lost 4 bases to trimming and J lost 1 base; unmatched junction nucleotides: 9. Germline V CDR1 and CDR2: SGHNT, YYREEE (reference sequence). For the CDR3, the DNA is TGTGCCAGCAGCGAGGGGGAAGCGGGAGTGAACACCGGGGAGCTGTTTTTT. This gives the protein CASSEGEAGVNTGELFF.

The chain couples TRBV14 to TRBJ2-3; no definite D call. The CDR3 has 16 amino acids. V was shortened by 2 bases and J by 3 bases, with 15 bases between the two germline ends. Germline assignment: CDR1 SGHDN and CDR2 FVKESK. The CDR3 nucleotides are TGTGCCAGCAGCCAAAGAAGAGAGGCTCCGACAGATACGCAGTATTTT. This sequence encodes CASSQRREAPTDTQYF.

V gene TRBV27 combines with J gene TRBJ1-1; D gene unclear. Trimming removed 8 bases from V and 8 bases from J, with 12 bases in between. The germline V gene has CDR1 MNHEY and CDR2 SMNVEV (reference sequence). CDR3 size: 11 residues. In DNA form, the CDR3 reads TGTGCCAGCCTGCGGGGAGGAGAAGCTTTCTTT. Protein: CASLRGGEAFF.

The chain is built from TRBV15 and TRBJ2-2; 12 bases match TRBD2. V dropped 5 bases and J dropped 5; count of bases not matched to a gene: 6. The CDR3 extends over 16 amino acids. Germline CDR1 and CDR2: LNHNV and YYDKDF (reference sequence). Here the CDR3 DNA reads TGTGCCACCAGCTCCCGGACTAGCGGGGATACCGGGGAGCTGTTTTTT. This sequence encodes CATSSRTSGDTGELFF.

The gene calls are TRBV6-5 and TRBJ1-2; D is unclear. The CDR3 covers 14 residues. CDR1 MNHEY and CDR2 SVGAGI come from the germline V gene. Trimming removed 6 bases from V and 5 bases from J, with 16 bases in between. CDR3 in DNA: TGTGCCAGCAGAGTAACGGTAACCTCTTATGGCTACACCTTC. Protein sequence: CASRVTVTSYGYTF.

V and J are TRBV28 and TRBJ2-7, with a weak D call TRBD2 (5 bases). The germline V and J ends were trimmed by 5 bases and 3 bases, with 20 bases remaining between them. There are 16 residues in the CDR3. Germline V gives CDR1 MDHEN, CDR2 SYDVKM. Here the CDR3 DNA reads TGTGCCAGCAGTGCGACACGGGGTGTCCGGAGCTACGAGCAGTACTTC. Its translation: CASSATRGVRSYEQYF.

V gene TRBV4-1 combines with J gene TRBJ2-1; 12 positions agree with TRBD2. This CDR3 region has 16 residues. Germline V gives CDR1 MGHRA, CDR2 YSYEKL. Trimming removed 2 bases from V and 10 bases from J; junction bases left unmatched: 9. The CDR3 DNA sequence: TGCGCCAGCAGCCAAAGCGAACTAGCGGGAGGTCGGGAGCAGTTCTTC. Protein sequence: CASSQSELAGGREQFF.

The rearrangement links TRBV9 to TRBJ2-1; tentative D call: TRBD1 (5 bases). The CDR3 length is 16 residues. Germline CDR1 SGDLS, CDR2 YYNGEE. V was trimmed by 0 bases and J by 1 base, leaving 11 bases between them. CDR3 amino acids: CASSVDQGGSYNEQFF. The CDR3 DNA reads TGTGCCAGCAGCGTAGATCAGGGTGGGTCCTACAATGAGCAGTTCTTC.

The rearrangement uses TRBV4-2 and TRBJ1-2, with TRBD1 as a possible D gene (6 bases). CDR3 length: 17 amino acids. The germline gives CDR1 LGHNA, CDR2 YNFKEQ. Trimming shortened V by 1 base and J by 4 bases, and 19 bases separated the two germline ends. The CDR3 loop reads CASSQGLFGGPGYGYTF. In nucleotides, the CDR3 is TGTGCCAGCAGCCAAGGACTTTTCGGGGGGCCAGGCTATGGCTACACCTTC.

This chain joins TRBV4-1 and TRBJ2-2, with D uncertain. Deletions cut 0 bases from V and 1 base from J, with 9 bases between. Germline-derived CDR1 and CDR2 are MGHRA and YSYEKL. CDR3 length: 16 amino acids. CDR3 amino acids: CASSQDPGLNTGELFF. The CDR3 DNA reads as TGCGCCAGCAGCCAAGATCCGGGCTTGAACACCGGGGAGCTGTTTTTT.

This rearrangement joins TRBV19 to TRBJ1-3; D call uncertain. This CDR3 is 17 amino acids long. V dropped 6 bases and J dropped 0 bases, with 18 bases sitting between them. From germline, CDR1 is LNHDA and CDR2 SQIVND (reference sequence). For the CDR3, the DNA is TGTGCCAGTAGCAGTCAGGTAACTTGGAGCTCTGGAAACACCATATATTTT. This gives the protein CASSSQVTWSSGNTIYF.

The chain combines TRBV6-1 with TRBJ2-1; D gene unclear. Per the germline V gene, CDR1 is MNHNS and CDR2 is SASEGT. This CDR3 comprises 13 residues. The germline V and J ends were trimmed by 10 bases and 2 bases, with 12 bases remaining between them. CDR3 sequence (DNA): TGTGCCATCACATCGAGGCCCTACAATGAGCAGTTCTTC. Translated: CAITSRPYNEQFF.

V usage is TRBV4-1 and J usage is TRBJ2-1; D possibly corresponds to TRBD1 (7 bases). The CDR3 loop spans 13 amino acids. Germline V gene sequence: CDR1 MGHRA, CDR2 YSYEKL. Trimming removed 4 bases from V and 15 bases from J, with 19 bases in between. CDR3 coding DNA: TGCGCCAGCAGCCCTGTCTTCCAGGGGGGAATGTTCTTC. Translation: CASSPVFQGGMFF.